This T cell receptor beta chain came from a study of blood T cell repertoires in COVID-19. Study at large: COVID-19 samples, acute and convalescent, were from the United States, Italy and Spain.

The method was immunoSEQ multiplex PCR; TCRdb's version includes in-frame clones alone and lacks a portion of them. The profile covers about 430,000 clones, with roughly 88% appearing a single time and more than 0.85% taken by the ten largest. Sequenced material: PBMCs or T cells enriched from blood (not recorded which). The TCR was taken from a woman in her twenties or thirties with acute COVID-19.

CDR3 amino acids: CSVEGNPYTDTQYF. Here the CDR3 DNA reads TGCAGCGTTGAAGGAAATCCCTACACAGATACGCAGTATTTT. This chain joins TRBV29-1 and TRBJ2-3; D not certain. Per the germline V gene, CDR1 is SQVTM and CDR2 is ANQGSEA. CDR3 length: 14 residues. Trimming removed 1 base from V and 2 bases from J, with 10 bases in between.